The clone carrying this T cell receptor beta chain was found many times. The source of the sample is a study of blood T cell repertoires in COVID-19. Participants were aged roughly 18 to 90 years from about two dozen US areas. In assigning cohorts, the study relied on participant-reported clinical history. Sequencing was performed with immunoSEQ multiplex PCR; in TCRdb, only in-frame clones are kept and a portion is missing. The repertoire consists of a few hundred thousand clones, with around 85% occurring once and the leading ten covering roughly 2%. Germline CDR1 reads KGHSY; CDR2 reads FQNENV. This CDR3 is built from 14 residues. Trimming cost V 2 bases and J 4 bases, with 8 bases left between them.

The chain carries TRBV16 and TRBJ2-2; a weak D match, TRBD2 (5 bases). What was sequenced was PBMCs or T cells enriched from blood (not recorded which). The receptor was isolated from a man under 40 who had recovered from COVID-19. CDR3 region: CASSQGLSTGELFF. The CDR3 bases are TGTGCCAGCAGCCAAGGACTGTCCACCGGGGAGCTGTTTTTT.